This T cell receptor (beta chain) is from a study of blood T cell repertoires in COVID-19. Study-wide background: Samples of COVID-19 (acute and convalescent) were obtained from the United States, Italy and Spain. Sample material is recorded as cDNA or gDNA derived from T cells, B-cell-depleted T cells, or PBMCs.

In the original analysis: From reference gene primer amplification, estimates of nucleated cell counts were derived. Assay used: immunoSEQ multiplex PCR; TCRdb lists only in-frame clones, some missing. V and J calls and clone size are given by that table; D and trimming were obtained from the DNA. The table records about 150,000 clones, over 80% of them present only once. Looked up from germline, CDR1 is GTSNPN and CDR2 is SVGIG (reference sequence). CDR3 size: 12 residues. V was trimmed by 4 bases and J by 5 bases, leaving 12 bases between them. The chain links TRBV30 to TRBJ2-7; TRBD2 is a possible D gene (7 bases). Sequences were obtained from peripheral blood. The clonotype was recovered from a woman in her thirties or forties with active or convalescent COVID-19. CDR3 DNA: TGTGCCTGGAACGGGGGGCCCCACGAGCAGTACTTC. It encodes CAWNGGPHEQYF. The variable domain in full, with the rest retrieved from reference TRBV30 and TRBJ2-7, is SQTIHQWPATLVQPVGSPLSLECTVEGTSNPNLYWYRQAAGRGLQLLFYSVGIGQISSEVPQNLSASRPQDRQFILSSKKLLLSDSGFYLCAWNGGPHEQYFGPGTRLTVT.